This TCR beta chain came from a study of cytomegalovirus exposure and HLA in healthy donors. Turning to the study itself: The 95 to 150 validation repertoires used the same platform as the roughly 670 first-cohort repertoires, a later analysis reported. Study outcomes and limitations: The TCR clusters that emerged in the first cohort tended, a later analysis found, to co-occur in the 120 or so validation repertoires. Cytomegalovirus status was reportedly diagnosed by the classifier with high sensitivity and specificity. In vitro testing confirmed a few CMV-associated chains as specific for CMV antigens.

The CDR3 sequence is 14 residues long. CDR1 is MDHEN, CDR2 SYDVKM, per germline. With 7 bases removed from V and 13 bases from J, the gap between germline ends came to 20 bases. The method was immunoSEQ multiplex PCR; TCRdb's version includes in-frame clones alone and lacks a portion of them. Among tens of thousands of clones, roughly 95% were seen once, and the ten largest hold approximately 3.4%. Notes on this clone: Antigen specificity is unknown.

The clonotype comes from a woman between 18 and 30 years old in good health and CMV-seropositive. The sequenced sample consisted of PBMCs. The rearrangement uses TRBV28 and TRBJ1-6; TRBD1 is a possible D gene (6 bases). The CDR3 loop reads CASTLGDTVRPLHF. The CDR3 coding sequence is TGTGCCAGCACCCTGGGGGACACCGTCCGGCCCCTCCACTTT.